Each of the 12 T cell receptor beta chains below was sequenced from the same sample in a study of T cell responses to AZD1222 COVID-19 vaccine. The assay was immunoSEQ multiplex PCR, and TCRdb's table has in-frame clones only and misses some. The table lists tens of thousands of clones, approximately 85% of them singletons, with roughly 29% in the top ten. The sequencing used peripheral blood, collected 28 days after the second dose of the MenACWY control vaccine. Receptors originate from an adult who received the MenACWY meningococcal vaccine as a control.

This chain uses TRBV27 with TRBJ1-6; weak D call: TRBD1 (5 bases). Germline values: CDR1 MNHEY, CDR2 SMNVEV (reference sequence). The CDR3 length is 15 residues. V lost 6 bases and J lost 8, with 17 bases in between. In nucleotides, the CDR3 is TGTGCCAGCAGACTCAGGGAGGGTTGGGATTCACCCCTCCACTTT. Translating gives CASRLREGWDSPLHF.

The chain links TRBV30 to TRBJ2-7; D may be TRBD2 (6 bases). V was clipped by 0 bases and J by 4 bases, with 16 bases between them. Germline V gives CDR1 GTSNPN, CDR2 SVGIG (reference sequence). CDR3 size: 15 residues. CDR3 protein: CAWSVPGLLFYEQYF. In DNA form, the CDR3 reads TGTGCCTGGAGTGTCCCGGGACTTTTATTTTACGAGCAGTACTTC.

Points on this clone: Additional DNA sequences in this sample encode the identical CDR3. The rearrangement uses TRBV9 and TRBJ2-1, with D possibly being TRBD2 (6 bases). The CDR3 is 15 amino acids. The V end lost 2 bases, the J end lost 0 bases, and 9 bases lay between the germline ends. Germline lookup yields CDR1 SGDLS and CDR2 YYNGEE. CDR3 DNA sequence: TGTGCCAGCAGCGTTAGCGGAATCTCCTACAATGAGCAGTTCTTC. It codes for CASSVSGISYNEQFF.

This sequence joins TRBV4-1 and TRBJ1-6, with D unclear. The V and J ends lost 1 base and 4 bases respectively, with 11 bases between them. Germline CDR1 reads MGHRA; CDR2 reads YSYEKL. This CDR3 comprises 16 residues. In nucleotides, the CDR3 is TGCGCCAGCAGCCAAGTTTTCACGGGTTATAATTCACCCCTCCACTTT. Protein product: CASSQVFTGYNSPLHF.

The V gene is TRBV20-1, the J gene TRBJ2-3; 11 bases fit TRBD2. There are 16 residues in the CDR3. Germline CDR1 reads DFQATT; CDR2 reads SNEGSKA (reference sequence). V lost 3 bases and J lost 5; bases outside the gene matches: 10. The CDR3 here is CSASGGTSGRVDTQYF. CDR3 DNA: TGCAGTGCTAGTGGGGGGACTAGCGGTCGAGTAGATACGCAGTATTTT.

This chain connects TRBV5-1 to TRBJ1-3; tentatively, D is TRBD1 (6 bases). Germline loops: CDR1 SGHRS, CDR2 YFSETQ. This CDR3 spans 15 amino acids. Deletions cut 0 bases from V and 4 bases from J, with 11 bases between. The CDR3 spells CASSLEGDEGNTIYF. Here the CDR3 DNA reads TGCGCCAGCAGCTTGGAGGGGGACGAAGGAAACACCATATATTTT.

The chain joins TRBV10-2 to TRBJ2-1, with D possibly TRBD2 on 5 matching bases. V gave up 8 bases and J gave up 1 base, with 12 bases separating them. The CDR3 has 14 amino acids. Germline V gene sequence: CDR1 WSHSY, CDR2 SAAADI. For the CDR3, the DNA is TGCGCCAGCTGTGGGGAGCGGTCCTACAATGAGCAGTTCTTC. As protein: CASCGERSYNEQFF.

CDR3 sequence (DNA): TGTGCCAGCACCATAGGACAGCCTTATCAGCCCCAGCATTTT. Translating it yields CASTIGQPYQPQHF. The chain links TRBV2 to TRBJ1-5; perhaps TRBD1 as D (6 bases). From germline, CDR1 is SNHLY and CDR2 FYNNEI. V was trimmed by 7 bases and J by 5 bases, leaving 15 bases between them. There are 14 residues in the CDR3.

The V and J genes are TRBV4-1 and TRBJ1-1; the D is unclear. The V gene lost 1 base and the J gene lost 1 base, with 4 bases spanning the gap. The CDR3 is made up of 13 amino acids. From germline, CDR1 is MGHRA and CDR2 YSYEKL. CDR3 amino acids: CASSQVRNTEAFF. CDR3 in DNA: TGCGCCAGCAGCCAAGTTAGGAACACTGAAGCTTTCTTT.

DNA for the CDR3: TGTGCCAGCAGTTACTCGCAGGGGAGCTCTGGAAACACCATATATTTT. This translates into CASSYSQGSSGNTIYF. The chain joins TRBV6-2 or TRBV6-3 to TRBJ1-3, with a weak D call TRBD1 (6 bases). Deletions cut 0 bases from V and 0 bases from J, with 9 bases between. This CDR3 has 16 amino acids. The V gene's germline CDR1 is MNHEY and CDR2 SVGEGT.

This clone has only one observation. The gene calls are TRBV7-7 and TRBJ2-1, with 10 bases identical to TRBD2. The length of the CDR3 is 15 residues. From germline, CDR1 is SSHAT and CDR2 FNYEAQ (reference sequence). V was clipped by 4 bases and J by 7 bases; unmatched bases: 7. CDR3 nucleotide sequence: TGTGCCAGCAGCTCTGAACTAGCGGGAATGAATGAGCAGTTCTTC. It encodes CASSSELAGMNEQFF.

This rearrangement joins TRBV24-1 to TRBJ2-3, with 12 bases identical to TRBD2. Trimming removed 2 bases from V and 4 bases from J; junction bases left unmatched: 0. The germline V gene has CDR1 KGHDR and CDR2 SFDVKD. The length of the CDR3 is 15 residues. The CDR3 coding sequence is TGTGCCACCAGTGATTCTAGCGGGAGGGCAGATACGCAGTATTTT. It translates to CATSDSSGRADTQYF.